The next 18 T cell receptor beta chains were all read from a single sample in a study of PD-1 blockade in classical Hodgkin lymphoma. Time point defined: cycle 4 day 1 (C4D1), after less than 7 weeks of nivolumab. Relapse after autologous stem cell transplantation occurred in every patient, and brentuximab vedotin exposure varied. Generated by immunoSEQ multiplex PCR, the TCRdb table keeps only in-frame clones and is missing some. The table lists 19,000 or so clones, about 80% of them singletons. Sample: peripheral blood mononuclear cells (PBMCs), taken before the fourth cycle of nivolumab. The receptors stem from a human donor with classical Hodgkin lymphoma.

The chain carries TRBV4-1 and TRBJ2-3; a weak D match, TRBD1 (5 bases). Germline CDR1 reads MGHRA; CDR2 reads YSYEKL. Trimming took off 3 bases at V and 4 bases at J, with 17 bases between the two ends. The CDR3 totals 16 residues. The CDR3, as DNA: TGCGCCAGCAGCCAGGAAGGAAGGGGCAGTTCAGATACGCAGTATTTT. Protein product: CASSQEGRGSSDTQYF.

In DNA form, the CDR3 reads TGTGCCAGCAAAGGGGATAAGGACACCGGGGAGCTGTTTTTT. Residues: CASKGDKDTGELFF. The V and J genes are TRBV2 and TRBJ2-2; D perhaps matches TRBD1 (5 bases). This CDR3 spans 14 amino acids. Germline-derived CDR1 and CDR2 are SNHLY and FYNNEI. Deletions cut 7 bases from V and 3 bases from J, with 12 bases between.

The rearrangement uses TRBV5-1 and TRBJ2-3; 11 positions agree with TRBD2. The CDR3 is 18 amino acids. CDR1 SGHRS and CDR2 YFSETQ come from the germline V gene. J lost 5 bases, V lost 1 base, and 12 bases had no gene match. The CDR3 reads CASSLPLLAGEGGDTQYF. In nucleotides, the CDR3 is TGCGCCAGCAGCTTGCCGTTACTAGCGGGGGAAGGTGGAGATACGCAGTATTTT.

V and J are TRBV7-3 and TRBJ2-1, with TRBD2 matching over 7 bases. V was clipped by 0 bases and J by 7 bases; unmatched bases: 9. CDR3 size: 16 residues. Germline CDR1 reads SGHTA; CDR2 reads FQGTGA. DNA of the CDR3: TGTGCCAGCAGCTTAACTGCTGCGGGAGTCGGGAATGAGCAGTTCTTC. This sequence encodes CASSLTAAGVGNEQFF.

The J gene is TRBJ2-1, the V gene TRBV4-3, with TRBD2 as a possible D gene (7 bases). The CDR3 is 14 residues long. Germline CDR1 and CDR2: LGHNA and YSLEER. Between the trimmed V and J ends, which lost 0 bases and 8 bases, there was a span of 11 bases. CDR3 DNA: TGCGCCAGCAGCCAAGACGGGGGGCGAGATGAGCAGTTCTTC. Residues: CASSQDGGRDEQFF.

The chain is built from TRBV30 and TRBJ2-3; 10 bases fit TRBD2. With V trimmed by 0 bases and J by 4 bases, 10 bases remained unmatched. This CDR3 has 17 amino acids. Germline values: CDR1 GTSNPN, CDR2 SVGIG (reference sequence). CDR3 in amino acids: CAWSVGPSGGRADTQYF. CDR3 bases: TGTGCCTGGAGTGTAGGCCCTAGCGGGGGTAGGGCAGATACGCAGTATTTT.

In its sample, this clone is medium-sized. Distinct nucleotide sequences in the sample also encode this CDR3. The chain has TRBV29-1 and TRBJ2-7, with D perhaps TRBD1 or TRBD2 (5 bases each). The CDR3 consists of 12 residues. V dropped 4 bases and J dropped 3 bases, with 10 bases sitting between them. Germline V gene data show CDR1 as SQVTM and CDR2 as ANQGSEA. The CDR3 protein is CSVGDGDYEQYF. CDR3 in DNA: TGCAGCGTTGGGGACGGAGACTACGAGCAGTACTTC.

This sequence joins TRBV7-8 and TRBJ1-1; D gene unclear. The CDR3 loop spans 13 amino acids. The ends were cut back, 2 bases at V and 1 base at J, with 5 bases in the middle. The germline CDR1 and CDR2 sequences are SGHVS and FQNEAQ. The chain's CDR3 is CASSLPANTEAFF. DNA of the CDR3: TGTGCCAGCAGCTTACCAGCGAACACTGAAGCTTTCTTT.

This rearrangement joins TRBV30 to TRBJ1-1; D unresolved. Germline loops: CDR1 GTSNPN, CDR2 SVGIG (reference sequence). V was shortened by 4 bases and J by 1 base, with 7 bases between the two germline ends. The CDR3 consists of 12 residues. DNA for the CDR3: TGTGCCTGGAAGATCGAGAACACTGAAGCTTTCTTT. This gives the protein CAWKIENTEAFF. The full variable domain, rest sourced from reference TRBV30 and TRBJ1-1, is SQTIHQWPATLVQPVGSPLSLECTVEGTSNPNLYWYRQAAGRGLQLLFYSVGIGQISSEVPQNLSASRPQDRQFILSSKKLLLSDSGFYLCAWKIENTEAFFGQGTRLTVV.

The CDR3 region has the DNA TGTGCCAGCAGCCAAGCCCCGTACGAGCAGTACTTC. It encodes CASSQAPYEQYF. V gene TRBV14 combines with J gene TRBJ2-7; D remains ambiguous. CDR1 and CDR2 from the germline V gene are SGHDN and FVKESK. The CDR3 runs to 12 residues. V was shortened by 1 base and J by 4 bases, with 5 bases between the two germline ends.

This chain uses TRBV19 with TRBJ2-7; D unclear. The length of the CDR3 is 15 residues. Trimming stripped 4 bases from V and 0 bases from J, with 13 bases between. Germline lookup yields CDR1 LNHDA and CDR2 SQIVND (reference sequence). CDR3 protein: CASSTEDTFSYEQYF. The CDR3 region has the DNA TGTGCCAGTAGTACCGAAGACACATTCTCCTACGAGCAGTACTTC.

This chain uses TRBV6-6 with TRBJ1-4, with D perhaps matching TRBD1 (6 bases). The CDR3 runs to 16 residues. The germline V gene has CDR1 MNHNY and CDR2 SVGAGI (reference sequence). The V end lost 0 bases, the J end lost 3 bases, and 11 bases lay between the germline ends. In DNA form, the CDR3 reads TGTGCCAGCAGTTACTCGACGGGGGGGCCTAATGAAAAACTGTTTTTT. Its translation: CASSYSTGGPNEKLFF.

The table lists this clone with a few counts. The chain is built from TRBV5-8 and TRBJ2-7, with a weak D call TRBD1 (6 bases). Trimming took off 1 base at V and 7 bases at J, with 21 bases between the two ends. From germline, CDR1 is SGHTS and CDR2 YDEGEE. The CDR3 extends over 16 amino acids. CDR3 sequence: CASSLSMGTLVGEQYF. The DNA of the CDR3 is TGTGCCAGCAGCTTGTCTATGGGGACACTAGTGGGGGAGCAGTACTTC.

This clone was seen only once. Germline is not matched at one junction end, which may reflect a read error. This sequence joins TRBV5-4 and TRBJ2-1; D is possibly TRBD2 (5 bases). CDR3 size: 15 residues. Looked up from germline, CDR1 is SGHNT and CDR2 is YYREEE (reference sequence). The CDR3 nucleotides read TGCGCCAGCAGCCAAGAACGAGGGTTCAGCAATGAGCAGTTCTTC. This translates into CASSQERGFSNEQFF.

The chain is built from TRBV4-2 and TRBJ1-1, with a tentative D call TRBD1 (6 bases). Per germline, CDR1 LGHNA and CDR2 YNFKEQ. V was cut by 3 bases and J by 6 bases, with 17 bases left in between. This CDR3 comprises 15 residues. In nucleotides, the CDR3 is TGTGCCAGCAGCCAGGCTATCGAGGGGGGCCCTGAAGCTTTCTTT. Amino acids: CASSQAIEGGPEAFF.

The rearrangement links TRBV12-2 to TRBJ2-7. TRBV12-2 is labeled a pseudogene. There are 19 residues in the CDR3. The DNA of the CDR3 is TGTGCAAGTCGCTTAGGCAGGAGAAATGACCGTACGGCCTCCTACGAGCAGTACTTC. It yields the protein CASRLGRRNDRTASYEQYF.

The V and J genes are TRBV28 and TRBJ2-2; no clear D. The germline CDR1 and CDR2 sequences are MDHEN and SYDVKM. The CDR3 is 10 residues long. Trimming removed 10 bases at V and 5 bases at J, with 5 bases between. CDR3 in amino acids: CATSTGELFF. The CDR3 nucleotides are TGTGCCACATCAACCGGGGAGCTGTTTTTT.

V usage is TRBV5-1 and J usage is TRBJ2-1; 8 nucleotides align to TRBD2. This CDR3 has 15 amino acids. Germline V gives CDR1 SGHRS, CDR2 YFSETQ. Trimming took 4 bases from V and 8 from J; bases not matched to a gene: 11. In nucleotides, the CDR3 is TGCGCCAGCAGCCACGGGACTAGGAGTTTCGATGAGCAGTTCTTC. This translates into CASSHGTRSFDEQFF.